The next 10 T cell receptor beta chains were all read from a single sample in a study of technical replicates of blood from a few donors listed by TCRdb under 2017. Receptor amplification or capture employed the immunoSEQ multiplex PCR assay. TCRdb retrieved this table from immuneACCESS and kept in-frame rearrangements only. Not all clones are present; in checked studies, unresolved V genes account for under half, and no reason is known for the remainder. This sample lists some 60,000 clones; over 85% were detected once. The top ten clonotypes cover less than 3.5% of the sample. The sequenced material came from PBMCs. The receptors were sampled from a human donor in good health. Some clones in this sample may be carry-over from other donors' samples.

The rearrangement joins TRBV7-3 to TRBJ2-3, with TRBD2 identical over 9 bases. Germline V gene data show CDR1 as SGHTA and CDR2 as FQGTGA. The V gene end was trimmed by 2 bases and the J gene end by 3 bases; junction bases not matched to a gene: 9. The CDR3 sequence is 17 residues long. The CDR3 spells CASSLQASGVSTDTQYF. The CDR3, as DNA: TGTGCCAGCAGCTTACAGGCTAGCGGGGTTTCAACAGATACGCAGTATTTT.

The V and J genes are TRBV7-2 and TRBJ2-5; D possibly corresponds to TRBD2 (6 bases). The V end was cut by 4 bases, the J end by 5 bases, with 14 bases between. CDR3 length: 14 amino acids. Per germline, CDR1 SGHTA and CDR2 FQGNSA. CDR3 sequence reads: CASSYPRGWETQYF. As DNA, the CDR3 is TGTGCCAGCAGCTACCCCCGGGGGTGGGAGACCCAGTACTTC.

This rearrangement joins TRBV7-2 to TRBJ2-1; D is perhaps TRBD2 (6 bases). With 5 bases removed from V and 8 bases from J, the gap between germline ends came to 16 bases. The germline V gene encodes CDR1 SGHTA and CDR2 FQGNSA. This CDR3 spans 14 amino acids. CDR3 region: CASSRTTSIDEQFF. CDR3 bases: TGTGCCAGCAGCCGGACGACTAGTATCGATGAGCAGTTCTTC. The entire variable domain, with the rest obtained from reference TRBV7-2 and TRBJ2-1, is as follows: GAGVSQSPSNKVTEKGKDVELRCDPISGHTALYWYRQSLGQGLEFLIYFQGNSAPDKSGLPSDRFSAERTGGSVSTLTIQRTQQEDSAVYLCASSRTTSIDEQFFGPGTRLTVL.

The chain links TRBV6-5 to TRBJ2-2; 10 nucleotides match TRBD1. Unmatched junction bases numbered 4, after V lost 7 bases and J lost 5 bases. Germline CDR1 MNHEY, CDR2 SVGAGI. This CDR3 region has 14 residues. Here the CDR3 reads CASTKDRGTGELFF. The CDR3 coding sequence is TGTGCCAGCACCAAGGACAGGGGGACCGGGGAGCTGTTTTTT.

The chain uses TRBV5-1 and TRBJ2-1; 7 nucleotides match TRBD1. Germline assignment: CDR1 SGHRS and CDR2 YFSETQ. V dropped 0 bases and J dropped 4; count of bases not matched to a gene: 4. There are 15 residues in the CDR3. Here the CDR3 reads CASSLEGGEYNEQFF. Here the CDR3 DNA reads TGCGCCAGCAGCTTGGAAGGGGGCGAATACAATGAGCAGTTCTTC. Full variable domain (missing parts from reference TRBV5-1 and TRBJ2-1): KAGVTQTPRYLIKTRGQQVTLSCSPISGHRSVSWYQQTPGQGLQFLFEYFSETQRNKGNFPGRFSGRQFSNSRSEMNVSTLELGDSALYLCASSLEGGEYNEQFFGPGTRLTVL.

This rearrangement joins TRBV5-1 to TRBJ2-5, with a tentative D call TRBD2 (7 bases). The V gene lost 0 bases and the J gene lost 4 bases, with 13 bases spanning the gap. This CDR3 is built from 15 residues. Germline V lookup: CDR1 SGHRS, CDR2 YFSETQ. CDR3 coding DNA: TGCGCCAGCAGCTTGGGGCGGGGGCTCCGAGAGACCCAGTACTTC. The encoded protein is CASSLGRGLRETQYF.

This chain uses TRBV7-6 with TRBJ2-5; no reliable D call. From germline, CDR1 is SGHVS and CDR2 FNYEAQ. V was clipped by 5 bases and J by 3 bases, with 4 bases between them. The CDR3 has 11 residues. The CDR3 DNA follows: TGTGCCAGCAGCCGGGAAGAGACCCAGTACTTC. Protein: CASSREETQYF.

The V and J genes are TRBV7-6 and TRBJ2-7, with 8 bases fitting TRBD2. The CDR3 has 16 amino acids. The trim removed 5 bases at V and 6 bases at J, leaving 15 bases unmatched. Germline V gene sequence: CDR1 SGHVS, CDR2 FNYEAQ. In nucleotides, the CDR3 is TGTGCCAGCAGCCCCAACTCCGGGGGGGGGCCACTCGAGCAGTACTTC. Translated, it gives CASSPNSGGGPLEQYF. Combining the CDR3 with reference TRBV7-6 and TRBJ2-7 gives the whole variable domain GAGVSQSPRYKVTKRGQDVALRCDPISGHVSLYWYRQALGQGPEFLTYFNYEAQQDKSGLPNDRFSAERPEGSISTLTIQRTEQRDSAMYRCASSPNSGGGPLEQYFGPGTRLTVT.

The V and J genes are TRBV15 and TRBJ2-3; possibly TRBD2 for D (5 bases). Germline CDR1 and CDR2: LNHNV and YYDKDF (reference sequence). V lost 5 bases and J 2 bases, leaving 8 bases between the germline ends. This CDR3 region has 13 residues. As DNA, the CDR3 is TGTGCCACCAGCCCCGGACTCACAGATACGCAGTATTTT. Translated: CATSPGLTDTQYF.

A single count supports this clone. J is TRBJ2-7 and V is TRBV2; 9 nucleotides agree with TRBD1. The V segment lost 7 bases and the J segment 1 base; nucleotides outside the gene matches: 5. In germline, CDR1 is SNHLY, CDR2 FYNNEI. This CDR3 has 14 amino acids. CDR3 amino acids: CASNRGRASYEQYF. DNA for the CDR3: TGTGCCAGCAACAGGGGGCGTGCGTCCTACGAGCAGTACTTC. The full variable domain, rest sourced from reference TRBV2 and TRBJ2-7, is EPEVTQTPSHQVTQMGQEVILRCVPISNHLYFYWYRQILGQKVEFLVSFYNNEISEKSEIFDDQFSVERPDGSNFTLKIRSTKLEDSAMYFCASNRGRASYEQYFGPGTRLTVT.